Each of the 5 T cell receptor beta chains below was sequenced from the same sample in a study of T-cell reconstitution after alpha-beta-depleted transplantation in children. Unique molecular identifiers were incorporated into the prepared TCRbeta library. Via MiXCR, TCRdb re-called the PCR reads, giving one row per CDR3 protein. The table includes 300,000 to 400,000 distinct CDR3 sequences, 15% to 20% detected once. Specimen: PBMCs, mostly from graft donor cells, collected 360 days after TCRalphabeta/CD19-depleted stem cell transplant. These receptors were obtained from a male patient under 10 years old who had a stem cell transplant for acute lymphoblastic leukemia, so the T cells may come from the graft donor.

This clonotype was observed at least ten times. The chain links TRBV12-3 or TRBV12-4 to TRBJ2-3; 7 nucleotides align to TRBD2. With 3 bases clipped from V and 5 bases from J, the junction kept 8 bases outside the gene matches. The CDR3 is 15 amino acids. The chain's CDR3 is CASSFGGRAGDTQYF. CDR3 DNA: TGTGCCAGCAGTTTTGGAGGGAGGGCAGGAGATACGCAGTATTTT.

Comment on this clonotype: A read error may be the cause here, since a much bigger clone is one base away. The V and J genes are TRBV12-3 or TRBV12-4 and TRBJ2-3; 7 bases map to TRBD2. J was trimmed by 4 bases and V by 4 bases; bases with no gene match: 11. The CDR3 sequence is 16 residues long. The CDR3 DNA follows: TGTGCCAGCAGTTCCGCCGGGACCCGGGGGGCAGATACGCAGTATTTT. Translating it yields CASSSAGTRGADTQYF.

At least ten counts were recorded for this clonotype. This rearrangement joins TRBV2 to TRBJ2-1; D unresolved. Germline CDR1 reads SNHLY; CDR2 reads FYNNEI. The CDR3 contains 13 residues. Trimming left V 10 bases short and J 8 bases short, with 18 bases between. The CDR3 reads CANSSRTWDEQFF. The CDR3 DNA is TGTGCCAACAGCTCCCGAACTTGGGATGAGCAGTTCTTC.

This clonotype has at least ten counts. The chain employs TRBV4-3 and TRBJ2-7; no firm D call. Trimming stripped 4 bases from V and 0 bases from J, with 13 bases between. This CDR3 comprises 15 residues. The germline CDR1 and CDR2 sequences are LGHNA and YSLEER. This CDR3 reads CASSPLTFSSYEQYF. The CDR3 DNA sequence: TGCGCCAGCAGCCCTCTGACATTTAGCTCCTACGAGCAGTACTTC.

The table lists this clonotype with a few counts. The CDR3 DNA is TGTGCCAGCAGCCGGACAGACCTGGGAAACACCATATATTTT. Translated: CASSRTDLGNTIYF. This chain links TRBV7-2 with TRBJ1-3, with D maybe TRBD1 (6 bases). With 5 bases removed from V and 4 bases from J, the gap between germline ends came to 12 bases. The CDR3 totals 14 residues. Germline CDR1 SGHTA, CDR2 FQGNSA.